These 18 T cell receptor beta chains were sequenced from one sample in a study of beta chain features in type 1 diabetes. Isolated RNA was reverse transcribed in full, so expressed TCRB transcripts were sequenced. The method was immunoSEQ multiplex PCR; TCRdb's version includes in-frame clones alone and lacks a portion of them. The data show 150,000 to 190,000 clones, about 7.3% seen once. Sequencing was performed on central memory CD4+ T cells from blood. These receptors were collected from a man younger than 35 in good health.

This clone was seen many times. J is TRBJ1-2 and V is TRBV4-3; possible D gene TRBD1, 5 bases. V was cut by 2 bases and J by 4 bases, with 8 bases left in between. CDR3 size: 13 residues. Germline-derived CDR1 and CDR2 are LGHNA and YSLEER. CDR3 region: CASSQTGAYGYTF. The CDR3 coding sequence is TGCGCCAGCAGCCAAACAGGAGCCTATGGCTACACCTTC.

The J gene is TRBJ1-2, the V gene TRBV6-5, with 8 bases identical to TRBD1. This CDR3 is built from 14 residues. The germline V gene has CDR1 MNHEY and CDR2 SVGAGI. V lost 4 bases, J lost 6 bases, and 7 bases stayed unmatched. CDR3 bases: TGTGCCAGCAGTTCACAATCAGGGGGCAATGGCTACACCTTC. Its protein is CASSSQSGGNGYTF.

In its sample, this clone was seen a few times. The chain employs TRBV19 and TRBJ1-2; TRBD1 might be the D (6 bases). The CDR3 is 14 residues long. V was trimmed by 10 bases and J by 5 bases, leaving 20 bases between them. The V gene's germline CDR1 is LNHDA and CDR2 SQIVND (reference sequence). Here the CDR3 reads CATSRTEGRYGYTF. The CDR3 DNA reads TGTGCCACTTCCAGGACAGAAGGGCGATATGGCTACACCTTC. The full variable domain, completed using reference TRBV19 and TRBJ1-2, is DGGITQSPKYLFRKEGQNVTLSCEQNLNHDAMYWYRQDPGQGLRLIYYSQIVNDFQKGDIAEGYSVSREKKESFPLTVTSAQKNPTAFYLCATSRTEGRYGYTFGSGTRLTVV.

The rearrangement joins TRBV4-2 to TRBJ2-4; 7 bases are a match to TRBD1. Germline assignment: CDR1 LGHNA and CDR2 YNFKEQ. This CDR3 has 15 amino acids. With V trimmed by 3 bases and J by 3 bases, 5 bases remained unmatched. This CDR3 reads CASSQDQGVKNIQYF. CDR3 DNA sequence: TGTGCCAGCAGCCAGGACCAGGGGGTCAAAAACATTCAGTACTTC.

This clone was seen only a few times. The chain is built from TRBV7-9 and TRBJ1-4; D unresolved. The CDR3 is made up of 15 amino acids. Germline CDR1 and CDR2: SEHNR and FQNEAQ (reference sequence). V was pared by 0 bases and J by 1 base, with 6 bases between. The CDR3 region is CASSLAEGTNEKLFF. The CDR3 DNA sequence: TGTGCCAGCAGCTTAGCCGAGGGAACTAATGAAAAACTGTTTTTT.

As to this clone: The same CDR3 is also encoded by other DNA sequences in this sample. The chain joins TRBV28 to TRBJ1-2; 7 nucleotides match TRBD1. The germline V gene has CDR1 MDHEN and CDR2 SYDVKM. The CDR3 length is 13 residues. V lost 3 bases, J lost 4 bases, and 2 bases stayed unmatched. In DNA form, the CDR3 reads TGTGCCAGCAGTTTGAGGGGGCTCTATGGCTACACCTTC. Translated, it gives CASSLRGLYGYTF.

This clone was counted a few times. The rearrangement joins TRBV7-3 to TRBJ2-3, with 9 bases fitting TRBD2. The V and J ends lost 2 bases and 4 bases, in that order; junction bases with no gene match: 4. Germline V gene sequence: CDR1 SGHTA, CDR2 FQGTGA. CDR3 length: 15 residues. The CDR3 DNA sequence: TGTGCCAGCAGCTTAGCGGGAGGGCCGCCAGATACGCAGTATTTT. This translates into CASSLAGGPPDTQYF.

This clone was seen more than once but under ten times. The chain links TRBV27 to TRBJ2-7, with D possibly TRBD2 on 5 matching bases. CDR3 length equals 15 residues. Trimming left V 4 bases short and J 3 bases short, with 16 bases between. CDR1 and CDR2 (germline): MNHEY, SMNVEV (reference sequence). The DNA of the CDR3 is TGTGCCAGCAGTTCCGACGGGATTCCCCTCTACGAGCAGTACTTC. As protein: CASSSDGIPLYEQYF.

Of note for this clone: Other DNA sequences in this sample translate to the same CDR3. CDR3 sequence: CASSFKQNTEAFF. For the CDR3, the DNA is TGTGCCAGCAGCTTCAAACAGAACACTGAAGCTTTCTTT. The chain couples TRBV5-4 to TRBJ1-1, with D unclear. Germline-derived CDR1 and CDR2 are SGHNT and YYREEE (reference sequence). V lost 2 bases and J lost 1, with 6 bases in between. CDR3 length equals 13 residues.

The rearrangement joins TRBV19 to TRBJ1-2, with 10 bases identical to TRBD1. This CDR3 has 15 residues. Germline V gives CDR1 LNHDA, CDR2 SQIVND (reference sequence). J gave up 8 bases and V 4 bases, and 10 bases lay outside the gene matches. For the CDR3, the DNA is TGTGCCAGTAGTACTCTGTCAGGACAGGGGGAAGGCTACACCTTC. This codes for CASSTLSGQGEGYTF.

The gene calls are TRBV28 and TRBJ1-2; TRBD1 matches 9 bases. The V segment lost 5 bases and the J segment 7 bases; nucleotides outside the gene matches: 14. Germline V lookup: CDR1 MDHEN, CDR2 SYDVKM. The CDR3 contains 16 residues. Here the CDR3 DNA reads TGTGCCAGCAGTACCGGGACAGGGTATACAGGGGGTGGCTACACCTTC. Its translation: CASSTGTGYTGGGYTF.

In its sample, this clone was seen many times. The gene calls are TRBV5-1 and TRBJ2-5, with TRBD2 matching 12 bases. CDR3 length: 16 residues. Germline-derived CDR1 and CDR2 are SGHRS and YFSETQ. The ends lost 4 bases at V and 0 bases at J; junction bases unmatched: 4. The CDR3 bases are TGCGCCAGCAGCACTCGGACTAGCGGGAACCAAGAGACCCAGTACTTC. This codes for CASSTRTSGNQETQYF.

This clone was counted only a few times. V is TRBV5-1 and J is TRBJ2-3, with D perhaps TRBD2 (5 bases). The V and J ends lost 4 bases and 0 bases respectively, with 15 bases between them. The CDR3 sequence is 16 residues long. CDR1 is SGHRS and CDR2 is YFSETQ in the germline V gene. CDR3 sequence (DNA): TGCGCCAGCAGCGTCGGACGGGAAACTAGCACAGATACGCAGTATTTT. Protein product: CASSVGRETSTDTQYF. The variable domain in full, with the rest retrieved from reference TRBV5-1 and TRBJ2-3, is KAGVTQTPRYLIKTRGQQVTLSCSPISGHRSVSWYQQTPGQGLQFLFEYFSETQRNKGNFPGRFSGRQFSNSRSEMNVSTLELGDSALYLCASSVGRETSTDTQYFGPGTRLTVL.

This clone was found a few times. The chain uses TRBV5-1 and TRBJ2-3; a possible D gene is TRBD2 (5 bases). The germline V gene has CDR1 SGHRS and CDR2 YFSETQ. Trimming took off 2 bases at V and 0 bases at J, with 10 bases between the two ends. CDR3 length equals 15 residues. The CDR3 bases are TGCGCCAGCAGCTTCGAGGGCCCTAGCACAGATACGCAGTATTTT. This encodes CASSFEGPSTDTQYF.

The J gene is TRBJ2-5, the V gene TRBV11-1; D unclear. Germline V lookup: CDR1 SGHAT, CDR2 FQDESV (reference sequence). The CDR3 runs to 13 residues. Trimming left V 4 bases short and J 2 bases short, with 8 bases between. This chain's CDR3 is CASSYGYQETQYF. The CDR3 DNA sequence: TGTGCCAGCAGCTACGGTTATCAAGAGACCCAGTACTTC. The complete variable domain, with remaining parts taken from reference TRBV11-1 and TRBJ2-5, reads EAEVAQSPRYKITEKSQAVAFWCDPISGHATLYWYRQILGQGPELLVQFQDESVVDDSQLPKDRFSAERLKGVDSTLKIQPAELGDSAMYLCASSYGYQETQYFGPGTRLLVL.

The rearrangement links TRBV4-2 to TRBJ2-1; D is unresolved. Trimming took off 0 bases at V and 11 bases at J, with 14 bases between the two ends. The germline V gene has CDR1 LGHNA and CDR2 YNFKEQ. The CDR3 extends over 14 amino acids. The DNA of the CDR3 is TGTGCCAGCAGCCAAGAGCCGACATTAGGTCAGCAGTTCTTC. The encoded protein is CASSQEPTLGQQFF.

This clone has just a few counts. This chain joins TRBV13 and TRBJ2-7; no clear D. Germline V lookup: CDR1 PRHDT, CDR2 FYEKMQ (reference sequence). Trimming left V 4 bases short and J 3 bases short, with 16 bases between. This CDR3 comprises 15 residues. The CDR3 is CASSSKIRVGYEQYF. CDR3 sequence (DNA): TGTGCCAGCAGCTCGAAAATCCGGGTCGGCTACGAGCAGTACTTC.

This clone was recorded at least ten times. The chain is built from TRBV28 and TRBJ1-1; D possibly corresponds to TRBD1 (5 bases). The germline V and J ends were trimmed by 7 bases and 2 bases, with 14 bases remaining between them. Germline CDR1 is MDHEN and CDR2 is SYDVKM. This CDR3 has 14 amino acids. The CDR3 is CASIVQGGNTEAFF. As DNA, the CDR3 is TGTGCCAGCATTGTCCAGGGTGGTAACACTGAAGCTTTCTTT.